These T cell receptor beta chains were read from a single sample in a study of blood T cell repertoires in COVID-19. Sequencing was performed with immunoSEQ multiplex PCR; in TCRdb, only in-frame clones are kept and a portion is missing. The sample yields roughly 70,000 clones, 75% to 90% seen once. The sequenced material came from peripheral blood. Receptors were obtained from a woman of 80 years or more with active COVID-19. Each CDR3 is given without its conserved first and last residue. The D gene is left open where the match is weak.

>TRBV6-1|TRBJ1-2|TRBD1
ASSDPGQLRGYT
>TRBV5-1|TRBJ1-1|.
ASSPGGYSNTEAF
>TRBV6-4|TRBJ1-2|TRBD1
ASSDSSGTGGNNYGYT
>TRBV9|TRBJ2-1|.
ASSVSGSSYNEQF
>TRBV7-6|TRBJ2-3|TRBD2
ASSQAGGGDTQY
>TRBV10-2|TRBJ2-7|TRBD2
ASSDVPSGDLGAYEQY
>TRBV29-1|TRBJ2-1|.
SVDGTPGYEQF
>TRBV5-1|TRBJ2-3|.
ASSLDGGFGQY
>TRBV28|TRBJ2-7|TRBD2
ASSLLRMGDYEQY
>TRBV5-6|TRBJ2-3|TRBD2
ASSTGLAVTDTQY
>TRBV7-8|TRBJ2-3|TRBD1
ASSPLSRTGDTDTQY
>TRBV19|TRBJ2-7|TRBD1
ASSPGTAAYEQY
>TRBV18|TRBJ2-1|TRBD2
ASSPWEGLSYNEQF
>TRBV7-3|TRBJ2-5|TRBD2
ASSLRTSGDQETQY
>TRBV11-2|TRBJ2-2|TRBD2
ASSPLLAGGPITGELF
>TRBV29-1|TRBJ1-4|.
SALGGENEKLF
>TRBV9|TRBJ2-1|.
ASSVAGADYNEQF
>TRBV20-1|TRBJ1-1|.
SARGGTEAF
>TRBV3-1/TRBV3-2|TRBJ2-7|TRBD1
ASSPRTGGSYEQY
>TRBV9|TRBJ1-2|.
ASSDRTANYGYT
>TRBV5-1|TRBJ2-7|TRBD1
ASSGTTGGYEQY
>TRBV30|TRBJ1-5|TRBD1
AWSTGESNQPQH
>TRBV10-3|TRBJ2-5|.
AISESGGDQETQY
>TRBV19|TRBJ2-7|TRBD1
ATRTGGLEQY
>TRBV3-1/TRBV3-2|TRBJ1-2|.
ASSQDPGSLPVNYGYT
>TRBV28|TRBJ2-1|.
ASSSLGINEQF
>TRBV29-1|TRBJ2-7|TRBD1
SVRGTGGYEQY
>TRBV6-5|TRBJ2-7|TRBD2
ASSYRTSGSYEQY
>TRBV7-3|TRBJ2-3|.
ASSLTRGSDTQY
>TRBV2|TRBJ2-5|.
ASSPGTQY
>TRBV6-5|TRBJ2-7|TRBD2
ASSPRGLALG
>TRBV2|TRBJ2-7|TRBD1
ASSEGTGGAGEQY
>TRBV2|TRBJ2-1|.
ASSTIGAAGWDEQF